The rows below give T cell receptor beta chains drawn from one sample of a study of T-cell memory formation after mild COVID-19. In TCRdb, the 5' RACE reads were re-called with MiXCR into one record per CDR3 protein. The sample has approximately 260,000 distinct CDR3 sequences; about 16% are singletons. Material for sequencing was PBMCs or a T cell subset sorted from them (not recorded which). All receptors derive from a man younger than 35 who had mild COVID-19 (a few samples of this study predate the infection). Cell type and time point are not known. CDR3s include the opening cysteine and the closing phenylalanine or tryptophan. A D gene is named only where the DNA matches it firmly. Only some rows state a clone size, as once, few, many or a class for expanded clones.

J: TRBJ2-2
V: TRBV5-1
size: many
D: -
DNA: TGCGCCAGCAGCCAGGTTACCGGGGAGCTGTTTTTT
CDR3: CASSQVTGELFF

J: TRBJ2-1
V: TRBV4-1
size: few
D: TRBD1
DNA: TGCGCCAGCAGGTCGGACAGGGGGGCCTACAATGAGCAGTTCTTC
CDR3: CASRSDRGAYNEQFF

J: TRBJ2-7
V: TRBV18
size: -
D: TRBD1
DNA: TGTGCCAGCTCACCCCCAGGACAGGTTCTCTACGAGCAGTACTTC
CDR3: CASSPPGQVLYEQYF

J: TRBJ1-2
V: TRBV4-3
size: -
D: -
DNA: TGCGCCAGCAGCCGTATGAATTCCCGGGACACACCATCCTGGGGCTACACCTTC
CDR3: CASSRMNSRDTPSWGYTF

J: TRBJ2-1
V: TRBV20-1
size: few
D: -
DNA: TGCAGTGCTAGTGGCAGGGTTATATCTTTGGAGCAGTTCTTC
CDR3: CSASGRVISLEQFF

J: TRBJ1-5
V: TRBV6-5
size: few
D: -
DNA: TGTGCCAGCAGTTCACTCTCCGGACTGAGCAATCAGCCCCAGCATTTT
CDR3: CASSSLSGLSNQPQHF

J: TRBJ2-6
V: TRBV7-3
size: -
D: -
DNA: TGTGCCAGCAGCCCTTTTTCCGGGACAAGTACGGCCAACGTCCTGACTTTC
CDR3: CASSPFSGTSTANVLTF

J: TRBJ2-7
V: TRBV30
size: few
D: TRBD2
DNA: TGTGCCTGGAGTAGGCGGGGGGCGACCTACGAGCAGTACTTC
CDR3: CAWSRRGATYEQYF

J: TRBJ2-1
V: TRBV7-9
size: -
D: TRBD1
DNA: TGTGCCAGCAGCTTAGTGGACAGGGGAGGTAATGAGCAGTTCTTC
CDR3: CASSLVDRGGNEQFF

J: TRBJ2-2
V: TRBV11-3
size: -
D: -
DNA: TGTGCCAGCAGCTTAGATAGGGCCGAAACCGGGGAGCTGTTTTTT
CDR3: CASSLDRAETGELFF

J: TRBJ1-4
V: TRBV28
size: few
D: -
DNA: TGTGCCAGCCTTGTTCGGGGATCGAATGAAAAACTGTTTTTT
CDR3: CASLVRGSNEKLFF

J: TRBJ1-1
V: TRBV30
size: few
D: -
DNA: TGTGCCTGGAGTGTAGGTATCCAAGCTTTCTTT
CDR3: CAWSVGIQAFF

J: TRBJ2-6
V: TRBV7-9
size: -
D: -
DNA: TGTGCCAGCAGCCCCCCTTGGGGGGCCAACGTCCTGACTTTC
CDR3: CASSPPWGANVLTF

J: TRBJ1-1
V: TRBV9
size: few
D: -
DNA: TGTGCCAGCAGCGCAACAGGGAAACTGAACACTGAAGCTTTCTTT
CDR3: CASSATGKLNTEAFF

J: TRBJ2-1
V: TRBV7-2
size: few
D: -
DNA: TGTGCCAGCAGCTTCTCGCTTATTACTGGCAATGAGCAGTTCTTC
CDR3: CASSFSLITGNEQFF

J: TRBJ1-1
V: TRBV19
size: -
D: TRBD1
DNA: TGTGCCAGTAGTATAGGAGGGACAGCGAACACTGAAGCTTTCTTT
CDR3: CASSIGGTANTEAFF

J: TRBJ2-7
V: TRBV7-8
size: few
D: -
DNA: TGTGCCAGCAGTTATGAATTTCGCTACGAGCAGTACTTC
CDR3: CASSYEFRYEQYF

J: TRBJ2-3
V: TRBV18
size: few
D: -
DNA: TGTGCCAGCTCACCCGGGGGCTACGGCACAGATACGCAGTATTTT
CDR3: CASSPGGYGTDTQYF

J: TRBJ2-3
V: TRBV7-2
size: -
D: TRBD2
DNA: TGTGCCAGCAGCCATACTAGCGGGGGGTATACGCAGTATTTT
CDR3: CASSHTSGGYTQYF

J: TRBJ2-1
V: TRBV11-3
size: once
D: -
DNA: TGTGACAGCAGCTTACTCCTCTCGGTGGCTATCGGCGGCAATGAGCAGTTCTTC
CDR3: CDSSLLLSVAIGGNEQFF

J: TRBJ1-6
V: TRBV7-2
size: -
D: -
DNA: TGTGCCAGCAGCCCCTTTTACGGGCCCCTCCACTTT
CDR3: CASSPFYGPLHF

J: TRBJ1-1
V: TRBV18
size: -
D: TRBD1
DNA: TGTGCCAGCTCAGCCGTAGGACAGGGGTACACTGAAGCTTTCTTT
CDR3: CASSAVGQGYTEAFF

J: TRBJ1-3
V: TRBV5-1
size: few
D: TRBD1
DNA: TGCGCCAGCAGCTTAGGCGGGACAGGGGCCAACACCATATATTTT
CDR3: CASSLGGTGANTIYF

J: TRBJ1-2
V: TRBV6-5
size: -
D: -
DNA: TGTGCCAGCAGCCCAGGGCTACGAGGCTACACCTTC
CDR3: CASSPGLRGYTF

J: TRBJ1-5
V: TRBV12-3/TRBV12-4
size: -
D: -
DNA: TGTGCCAGCAGCACCCGCGGCCTGATAGAAGGCAATCAGCCCCAGCATTTT
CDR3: CASSTRGLIEGNQPQHF

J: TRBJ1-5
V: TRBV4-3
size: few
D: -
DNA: TGCGCCAGCAGCCAAGATGGATACGGGGGGCAGCCCCAGCATTTT
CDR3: CASSQDGYGGQPQHF

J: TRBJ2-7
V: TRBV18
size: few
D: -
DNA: TGTGCCAGCTCAAAGGATGGAGTCCTATCCTACGAGCAGTACTTC
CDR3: CASSKDGVLSYEQYF

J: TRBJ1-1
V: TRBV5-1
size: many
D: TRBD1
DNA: TGCGCCAGCAGCAACCGGACAGGGGGCATCCTTAACACTGAAGCTTTCTTT
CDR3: CASSNRTGGILNTEAFF

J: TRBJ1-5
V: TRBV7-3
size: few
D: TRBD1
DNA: TGTGCCAGCAGCTTTAGCAGGGGGCAGCCCCAGCATTTT
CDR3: CASSFSRGQPQHF

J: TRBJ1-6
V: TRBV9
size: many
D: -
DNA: TGTGCCAGCAGCGTAGTAGGAAACATTAATTCACCCCTCCACTTT
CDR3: CASSVVGNINSPLHF

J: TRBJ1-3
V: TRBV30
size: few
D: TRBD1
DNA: TGTGCCTGGGGGACAGGGGCTGGAAACACCATATATTTT
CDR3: CAWGTGAGNTIYF

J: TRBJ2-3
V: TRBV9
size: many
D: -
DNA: TGTGCCAGCAGCGTAGTACCGGTCCCGGATACGCAGTATTTT
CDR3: CASSVVPVPDTQYF

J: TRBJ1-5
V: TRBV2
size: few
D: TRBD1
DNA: TGTGCCAGCAGCCTCGGACAGGGGCTTGGGAGCAATCAGCCCCAGCATTTT
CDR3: CASSLGQGLGSNQPQHF

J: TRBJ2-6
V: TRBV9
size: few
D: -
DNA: TGTGCCAGCAGCCTCGGAGTCGGCTCTGGGGCCAACGTCCTGACTTTC
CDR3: CASSLGVGSGANVLTF

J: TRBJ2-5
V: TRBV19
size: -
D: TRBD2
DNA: TGTGCCAGTAGTATGGGCGGGGGGGCCTCCGAGACCCAGTACTTC
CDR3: CASSMGGGASETQYF

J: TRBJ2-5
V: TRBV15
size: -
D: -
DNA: TGTGCCACCAGCAGATCTAGTGATGCGGCGGGGTCGAGGGAGACCCAGTACTTC
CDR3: CATSRSSDAAGSRETQYF

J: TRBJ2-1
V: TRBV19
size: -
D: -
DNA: TGTGCCAGCGACTTAGGGGGGTCTCTCTACAATGAGCAGTTCTTC
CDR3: CASDLGGSLYNEQFF